The T cell receptor beta chain under discussion was sequenced for a study of blood T cell repertoires in COVID-19. The wider study: T cells, B-cell-depleted T cells, or PBMCs supplied cDNA or gDNA.

V dropped 6 bases and J dropped 4; count of bases not matched to a gene: 9. CDR1 and CDR2 (germline): SQVTM, ANQGSEA. The CDR3 extends over 14 amino acids. In the original processing: Amplification from reference gene primers served as the basis for estimated nucleated cell counts. The table came from immunoSEQ multiplex PCR; TCRdb's copy has only in-frame clones and leaves some out. V, J and clone size are those of that table, while D and trimming were read from the DNA. The sample lists over 40,000 clones, 80% to 95% occurring once. V gene TRBV29-1 combines with J gene TRBJ1-5; 7 nucleotides align to TRBD1. The sample comprised peripheral blood. This sequence originates from a human donor in a cohort sampled during active COVID-19. This CDR3 reads CSVAGTDINQPQHF. The CDR3 coding sequence is TGCAGCGTCGCTGGGACAGACATAAATCAGCCCCAGCATTTT.